The T cell receptor (beta chain) under discussion was sequenced for a study of cytomegalovirus exposure and HLA in healthy donors. The study, taken as a whole, reports: Using a false discovery rate of 0.05, a later analysis showed that fewer than 20,000 TCR beta sequences were associated with HLA alleles. Based on reports, TCR beta sequences accurately predicted HLA-A and HLA-B alleles for most subjects.

Looked up from germline, CDR1 is SGHNT and CDR2 is YENEEA. V dropped 4 bases and J dropped 3 bases, with 18 bases sitting between them. CDR3 size: 17 residues. It was with 60 Vbeta and 13 Jbeta primers that the PCR ran. Sequenced by immunoSEQ multiplex PCR; TCRdb stores in-frame clones only, minus some. In total, the table holds tens of thousands of clones. Comment on this clone: As yet, its antigen is unknown.

The sample comprised PBMCs. The receptor was derived from a woman between 40 and 50 years old in good health and CMV-seropositive. The V gene is TRBV11-3, the J gene TRBJ2-2, with D maybe TRBD2 (8 bases). Written as DNA, the CDR3 is TGTGCCAGCAGCTCCCCCGGGGGGGACAGACACACCGGGGAGCTGTTTTTT. Its protein product is CASSSPGGDRHTGELFF.